Below, 14 T cell receptor beta chains from the same sample are listed, as sequenced in a study of blood T cell repertoires in COVID-19 (dated by TCRdb to the early 2020s). Library preparation was by the immunoSEQ multiplex PCR assay. TCRdb provides this immuneACCESS table in a form limited to in-frame rearrangements. Some clones are lacking; in checked studies, under half of them reflect an unresolved V gene, and why the rest are absent is not known. This sample comprises approximately 100,000 clones, 70% to 90% of them detected only once. The ten largest make up roughly 4.2% of the sample. Material: peripheral blood. Receptors were obtained from a human donor with COVID-19, enrolled during active disease. The donor label of this sample is uncertain.

The chain is built from TRBV21-1 and TRBJ2-3; TRBD1, as called in the table, went unchecked against the DNA. TRBV21-1 constitutes a pseudogene. This CDR3 comprises 17 residues. CDR3 residues: CAIIRRIPGQGSDTQYF. The CDR3 nucleotides are TGTGCCATCATCCGACGAATACCGGGACAGGGGTCAGATACGCAGTATTTT.

V gene TRBV25-1 combines with J gene TRBJ1-4; D not certain. The CDR3 totals 15 residues. Germline loops: CDR1 MGHDK, CDR2 SYGVNS. V was trimmed by 3 bases and J by 8 bases, leaving 16 bases between them. CDR3 amino acids: CASSDVGVRPEKLFF. CDR3 in DNA: TGTGCCAGCAGTGATGTCGGGGTAAGGCCGGAAAAACTGTTTTTT.

The V call is TRBV13, the J call TRBJ2-1; the match to TRBD1 covers 9 bases. Unmatched junction bases numbered 0, after V lost 0 bases and J lost 3 bases. The CDR3 sequence is 15 residues long. Germline V gene data show CDR1 as PRHDT and CDR2 as FYEKMQ (reference sequence). The CDR3 region has the DNA TGTGCCAGCAGCTTAGGGGGACAGGGCTACAATGAGCAGTTCTTC. Translating gives CASSLGGQGYNEQFF. The whole variable domain, filled in from reference TRBV13 and TRBJ2-1, reads AAGVIQSPRHLIKEKRETATLKCYPIPRHDTVYWYQQGPGQDPQFLISFYEKMQSDKGSIPDRFSAQQFSDYHSELNMSSLELGDSALYFCASSLGGQGYNEQFFGPGTRLTVL.

The V and J genes are TRBV5-4 and TRBJ1-3, with D perhaps matching TRBD1 (6 bases). From germline, CDR1 is SGHNT and CDR2 YYREEE (reference sequence). The V end was cut by 2 bases, the J end by 4 bases, with 10 bases between. The CDR3 runs 14 residues. CDR3 residues: CASSFTGSGNTIYF. The CDR3 DNA follows: TGTGCCAGCAGCTTTACAGGGTCAGGAAACACCATATATTTT.

This CDR3 is CASSQGRGDEAFF. CDR3 in DNA: TGTGCCAGCAGCCAAGGGCGAGGAGATGAAGCTTTCTTT. The J gene is TRBJ1-1, the V gene TRBV3-1 (or the pseudogene TRBV3-2); no clear D. V lost 1 base to trimming and J lost 7 bases, with 10 bases between them. Germline-derived CDR1 and CDR2 are LGHDT and YNNKEL (reference sequence). This CDR3 contains 13 residues.

V is TRBV10-3 and J is TRBJ1-5; the D is unclear. CDR1 and CDR2 from the germline V gene are ENHRY and SYGVKD. V was shortened by 0 bases and J by 7 bases, with 16 bases between the two germline ends. This CDR3 contains 16 residues. CDR3 in DNA: TGTGCCATCAGTGAGTCGGTTTGGAGGATGGTCCAGCCCCAGCATTTT. The encoded protein is CAISESVWRMVQPQHF.

This clone has more than one count but fewer than ten. The chain is built from TRBV28 and TRBJ1-5; a possible D gene is TRBD1 (5 bases). The germline gives CDR1 MDHEN, CDR2 SYDVKM. V dropped 7 bases and J dropped 5 bases, with 9 bases sitting between them. The CDR3 is 12 residues long. DNA of the CDR3: TGTGCCAGCAACACAGGAGATCAGCCCCAGCATTTT. It is translated as CASNTGDQPQHF. The whole variable domain, remainder taken from reference TRBV28 and TRBJ1-5, is DVKVTQSSRYLVKRTGEKVFLECVQDMDHENMFWYRQDPGLGLRLIYFSYDVKMKEKGDIPEGYSVSREKKERFSLILESASTNQTSMYLCASNTGDQPQHFGDGTRLSIL.

The table lists this clone with a few counts. The chain is built from TRBV24-1 and TRBJ1-4; 12 bases align to TRBD1. There are 21 residues in the CDR3. With 10 bases clipped from V and 5 bases from J, the junction kept 25 bases outside the gene matches. Per germline, CDR1 KGHDR and CDR2 SFDVKD. CDR3 nucleotides: TGTGCCACTCAGCGGGGGGTCCGGGACAGGGGGCGCAGAACAAAAAATGAAAAACTGTTTTTT. Its protein is CATQRGVRDRGRRTKNEKLFF.

This clone has only one observation. The sample carries other DNA sequences with the same CDR3. The chain employs TRBV14 and TRBJ1-1, with D perhaps TRBD1 (5 bases). Trimming removed 1 base at V and 1 base at J, with 10 bases between. The germline gives CDR1 SGHDN, CDR2 FVKESK. The CDR3 totals 15 residues. The CDR3 region has the DNA TGTGCCAGCAGCCAAGTCCCGGGGGGGAACACTGAAGCTTTCTTT. Its translation is CASSQVPGGNTEAFF.

This clone is a singleton in its sample. V and J are TRBV29-1 and TRBJ1-1; unclear D gene. CDR3 length: 13 residues. Germline V lookup: CDR1 SQVTM, CDR2 ANQGSEA. The germline V and J ends were trimmed by 7 bases and 5 bases, with 17 bases remaining between them. The CDR3: CSGAKAAGTEAFF. In nucleotides, the CDR3 is TGCAGCGGGGCGAAGGCCGCAGGAACTGAAGCTTTCTTT.

The chain couples TRBV7-3 to TRBJ1-3, with D maybe TRBD1 (6 bases). From germline, CDR1 is SGHTA and CDR2 FQGTGA. There are 11 residues in the CDR3. V lost 5 bases, J lost 16 bases, and 15 bases lay in between. The DNA of the CDR3 is TGTGCCAGCAGCCCAGGGGACCGTTTGTATTTT. It codes for CASSPGDRLYF.

V usage is TRBV4-1 and J usage is TRBJ1-1; 8 nucleotides line up with TRBD1. The J segment lost 3 bases and the V segment lost 1 base, leaving 4 bases of the junction unmatched. Germline V gives CDR1 MGHRA, CDR2 YSYEKL. The CDR3 is made up of 15 amino acids. The CDR3 sequence: CASSQGAGGDTEAFF. In DNA, the CDR3 is TGCGCCAGCAGCCAAGGGGCAGGGGGCGACACTGAAGCTTTCTTT.

The rearrangement links TRBV2 to TRBJ2-1; 10 nucleotides match TRBD2. The germline CDR1 and CDR2 sequences are SNHLY and FYNNEI. The CDR3 loop spans 21 amino acids. Trimming cost V 6 bases and J 5 bases; bases outside gene matches: 25. The CDR3 reads CASRGFPVGQLKRGGNNEQFF. CDR3 sequence (DNA): TGTGCCAGCAGAGGGTTTCCCGTGGGACAGTTAAAGCGGGGGGGGAACAATGAGCAGTTCTTC.

The chain recombines TRBV19 with TRBJ2-4, with 8 bases matching TRBD1. CDR3 size: 15 residues. The trim removed 3 bases at V and 7 bases at J, leaving 8 bases unmatched. The germline V gene encodes CDR1 LNHDA and CDR2 SQIVND (reference sequence). The CDR3 loop is CASSILGQESNIQYF. In DNA, the CDR3 is TGTGCCAGTAGTATCCTGGGACAGGAGTCTAACATTCAGTACTTC.